The 5 T cell receptor beta chains below all came from one sample that was sequenced in a study of T-cell memory formation after mild COVID-19. A single record per CDR3 protein comes from TCRdb applying MiXCR to the 5' RACE reads. The table has approximately 150,000 distinct CDR3 sequences, around 21% seen once. Material for sequencing was PBMCs or a T cell subset sorted from them (not recorded which). These receptors were taken from an adult woman who had mild COVID-19 (a few samples of this study predate the infection). Cell type and time point are not known.

The rearrangement uses TRBV6-6 and TRBJ2-5; D tentatively reads TRBD1 or TRBD2 (5 bases each). CDR3 length: 12 residues. V lost 2 bases and J lost 5, with 6 bases in between. From germline, CDR1 is MNHNY and CDR2 SVGAGI (reference sequence). This CDR3 is CASSYEGETQYF. CDR3 in DNA: TGTGCCAGCAGTTACGAGGGGGAGACCCAGTACTTC.

The chain couples TRBV20-1 to TRBJ2-7, with 9 bases fitting TRBD2. Germline CDR1 is DFQATT and CDR2 is SNEGSKA (reference sequence). Trimming removed 1 base from V and 3 bases from J; junction bases left unmatched: 1. CDR3 length equals 13 residues. The CDR3 loop reads CSARGGGGYEQYF. The CDR3 nucleotides are TGCAGTGCTAGAGGCGGGGGGGGCTACGAGCAGTACTTC.

The J gene is TRBJ2-1, the V gene TRBV6-2 or TRBV6-3; 10 bases match TRBD2. The V gene's germline CDR1 is MNHEY and CDR2 SVGEGT. The CDR3 totals 16 residues. The V segment lost 1 base and the J segment 8 bases; nucleotides outside the gene matches: 8. This CDR3 reads CASSYYPSGRLDEQFF. As DNA, the CDR3 is TGTGCCAGCAGTTACTATCCTAGCGGGAGATTAGATGAGCAGTTCTTC.

The rearrangement links TRBV7-9 to TRBJ1-2, with D uncertain. CDR1 and CDR2 (germline): SEHNR, FQNEAQ (reference sequence). There are 14 residues in the CDR3. Trimming left V 3 bases short and J 3 bases short, with 11 bases between. For the CDR3, the DNA is TGTGCCAGCAGCTTGAGAGAGACGGACTATGGCTACACCTTC. The encoded protein is CASSLRETDYGYTF.

The V gene is TRBV7-9, the J gene TRBJ2-7, with D perhaps being TRBD1 or TRBD2 (7 bases each). The CDR3 sequence is 18 residues long. Germline values: CDR1 SEHNR, CDR2 FQNEAQ (reference sequence). V lost 11 bases and J lost 9, with 38 bases in between. In DNA form, the CDR3 reads TGTGCCGTGAGCGTCCTTGGACAGGATCGTGGAGCGGGGCCCTGGCAGTACTTC. Amino acids: CAVSVLGQDRGAGPWQYF.